These T cell receptor beta chains were read from a single sample in a study of blood T cell repertoires in COVID-19. Assay used: immunoSEQ multiplex PCR; TCRdb lists only in-frame clones, some missing. The sample contains 150,000 to 200,000 clones, 70% to 90% of which appear only once. What was sequenced was peripheral blood. The source is a woman older than 75 in a cohort sampled during active or convalescent COVID-19. Each CDR3 is given with its conserved first and last residue. Fields, in order: V gene, D gene, J gene, clone size, CDR3 DNA, CDR3 protein. D genes are given only for firm matches. Clone sizes are given selectively: once, few, many, or a class where the clone is expanded.

>TRBV4-1|.|TRBJ2-2|.
TGCGCCAGCAGGGACTTCGCGAACACCGGGGAGCTGTTTTTT
CASRDFANTGELFF
>TRBV30|.|TRBJ1-4|.
TGTGCCTGGAGTCGGGGGAGTTCCGGGGAAAAACTGTTTTTT
CAWSRGSSGEKLFF
>TRBV4-3|TRBD1|TRBJ1-2|.
TGCGCCAGCAGCCACTACTCTGACAGGGGCTATGGCTACACCTTC
CASSHYSDRGYGYTF
>TRBV3-1/TRBV3-2|.|TRBJ1-2|few
TGTGCCAGCAGCCAAGGACAGCTAAGTCAGGGCGTTCTCTTC
CASSQGQLSQGVLF
>TRBV5-5|TRBD2|TRBJ2-2|once
TGTGCCAGCAGCGTCCTAGCGGGAGGTACCGGGGAGCTGTTTTTT
CASSVLAGGTGELFF
>TRBV4-1|TRBD1|TRBJ1-6|.
TGCGCCAGCAGCCAAGGGTTGGCGGGGACAGGGGATTCACCCCTCCACTTT
CASSQGLAGTGDSPLHF
>TRBV4-3|.|TRBJ1-2|.
TGCGCCAGCAGCCAAGAAGCTACCGCTAACTATGGCTACACCTTC
CASSQEATANYGYTF
>TRBV6-1|.|TRBJ2-7|.
TGTGCCAGCAGTGAGGGGGGGCTGTACGAGCAGTACTTC
CASSEGGLYEQYF
>TRBV5-1|.|TRBJ2-7|.
TGCGCCAGCAGCGAGCAGGGGCCCCCCTACGAGCAGTACTTC
CASSEQGPPYEQYF
>TRBV27|.|TRBJ1-2|.
TGTGCCAGCAGTCCTTTTGGGGCTTATAACTATGGCTACACCTTC
CASSPFGAYNYGYTF
>TRBV27|TRBD2|TRBJ2-1|.
TGTGCCAGCACGGGACTAGCGGGGATCAATGAGCAGTTCTTC
CASTGLAGINEQFF
>TRBV7-6|.|TRBJ2-1|once
TGTGCCAGCAGCTTAAATTCCCTTGAGCAGTTCTTC
CASSLNSLEQFF